This TCR beta chain was documented in a study of CD8 T cells in Susac syndrome. cDNA came from about 0.5 to 1 ug RNA primed by random hexamers. Multiplex PCR with immunoSEQ amplified the TCR beta CDR3 across 54 Vbeta and 13 Jbeta. TCRdb called the immunoSEQ multiplex PCR reads again in MiXCR, with one record for every CDR3 protein. The sample gives 70,000 or so distinct CDR3 sequences, approximately 95% of which show up once; about 0.4% is in the top ten. The sample comprised CD8+ T cells from PBMCs. The sequence derives from a human donor with multiple sclerosis.

This CDR3 is CASSQEHSILDGYTF. CDR3 nucleotide sequence: TGTGCCAGCAGCCAAGAGCACAGCATTTTGGATGGCTACACCTTC. The chain has TRBV14 and TRBJ1-2; D not certain. This CDR3 spans 15 amino acids. The germline gives CDR1 SGHDN, CDR2 FVKESK. The V and J ends lost 0 bases and 6 bases respectively, with 14 bases between them.